A single sample gave rise to the 24 T cell receptor beta chains below, sequenced in a study of draining lymph node invasion in breast cancer. Sorting for CD4+ CD45RA- CD25high cells yielded memory regulatory T cells. One entry per CDR3 protein, called by TCRdb with MiXCR from the bulk RNA-seq reads. The sample has 3,000 or so distinct CDR3 sequences, approximately 50% seen once. Material for sequencing was sorted memory Tregs from a lymph node. The receptors were gathered from a female donor with luminal breast cancer.

The chain links TRBV18 to TRBJ2-1; D uncertain. The CDR3 runs to 14 residues. V lost 6 bases and J 6 bases, leaving 15 bases between the germline ends. Looked up from germline, CDR1 is KGHSH and CDR2 is LQKENI. The CDR3 DNA reads TGTGCCAGCTCCTACACTCCCCCCGGCAATGAGCAGTTCTTC. Encoded protein: CASSYTPPGNEQFF. Using reference TRBV18 and TRBJ2-1 for the parts outside the CDR3, the full variable domain is NAGVMQNPRHLVRRRGQEARLRCSPMKGHSHVYWYRQLPEEGLKFMVYLQKENIIDESGMPKERFSAEFPKEGPSILRIQQVVRGDSAAYFCASSYTPPGNEQFFGPGTRLTVL.

The chain carries TRBV5-1 and TRBJ2-1; no clear D gene. This CDR3 contains 13 residues. The germline gives CDR1 SGHRS, CDR2 YFSETQ. The V end lost 2 bases, the J end lost 6 bases, and 9 bases lay between the germline ends. CDR3 residues: CASSFLGFNEQFF. CDR3 nucleotide sequence: TGCGCCAGCAGCTTCCTCGGGTTCAATGAGCAGTTCTTC.

The chain combines TRBV4-2 with TRBJ2-1; perhaps TRBD1 as D (6 bases). The CDR3 spans 14 residues. V gave up 1 base and J gave up 6 bases, with 10 bases separating them. Germline values: CDR1 LGHNA, CDR2 YNFKEQ. The CDR3 sequence is CASSQGGRRNEQFF. CDR3 bases: TGTGCCAGCAGCCAAGGGGGGCGGCGCAATGAGCAGTTCTTC.

This rearrangement joins TRBV27 to TRBJ2-5, with D maybe TRBD1 (6 bases). V lost 6 bases and J 7 bases, leaving 21 bases between the germline ends. The CDR3 loop spans 15 amino acids. In germline, CDR1 is MNHEY, CDR2 SMNVEV (reference sequence). Written as DNA, the CDR3 is TGTGCCAGCAGCTCGGGTGGGACACCAAAGGGGACCCAGTACTTC. Translated, it gives CASSSGGTPKGTQYF.

The V and J genes are TRBV9 and TRBJ2-2; D is perhaps TRBD1 (5 bases). Trimming took off 1 base at V and 2 bases at J, with 12 bases between the two ends. Germline loops: CDR1 SGDLS, CDR2 YYNGEE. The CDR3 contains 16 residues. The CDR3: CASSVLSGSNTGELFF. The CDR3 DNA follows: TGTGCCAGCAGCGTACTCTCAGGGTCAAACACCGGGGAGCTGTTTTTT.

The gene calls are TRBV29-1 and TRBJ2-5; D is undetermined. The V end lost 7 bases, the J end lost 4 bases, and 10 bases lay between the germline ends. The CDR3 length is 11 residues. Per germline, CDR1 SQVTM and CDR2 ANQGSEA. In DNA, the CDR3 is TGCAGCGCCCCAACCCTAGAGACCCAGTACTTC. This gives the protein CSAPTLETQYF.

A few counts support this clonotype. The V gene is TRBV7-2, the J gene TRBJ1-5; D not resolved. The V end lost 4 bases, the J end lost 6 bases, and 13 bases lay between the germline ends. The germline CDR1 and CDR2 sequences are SGHTA and FQGNSA. The CDR3 is made up of 14 amino acids. The CDR3: CASSWIGPPQPQHF. CDR3 nucleotides: TGTGCCAGCAGCTGGATAGGCCCCCCTCAGCCCCAGCATTTT. Full variable domain (missing parts from reference TRBV7-2 and TRBJ1-5): GAGVSQSPSNKVTEKGKDVELRCDPISGHTALYWYRQSLGQGLEFLIYFQGNSAPDKSGLPSDRFSAERTGGSVSTLTIQRTQQEDSAVYLCASSWIGPPQPQHFGDGTRLSIL.

The chain recombines TRBV5-1 with TRBJ2-3; no firm D call. The CDR3 runs 12 residues. The germline CDR1 and CDR2 sequences are SGHRS and YFSETQ. V was shortened by 2 bases and J by 4 bases, with 5 bases between the two germline ends. CDR3 amino acids: CASSFLADTQYF. The CDR3 bases are TGCGCCAGCAGCTTTCTCGCAGATACGCAGTATTTT.

V usage is TRBV20-1 and J usage is TRBJ2-7; 10 bases agree with TRBD2. V dropped 2 bases and J dropped 7; count of bases not matched to a gene: 8. Germline V gives CDR1 DFQATT, CDR2 SNEGSKA (reference sequence). The CDR3 consists of 14 residues. CDR3 nucleotides: TGCAGTGCTAGATATCTAGCGGGGGCGCGTGAGCAGTACTTC. This encodes CSARYLAGAREQYF.

In its sample, this clonotype was seen a few times. This chain connects TRBV10-3 to TRBJ2-1; 7 bases line up with TRBD1. This CDR3 region has 15 residues. Germline V gene data show CDR1 as ENHRY and CDR2 as SYGVKD. The V and J ends lost 6 bases and 0 bases, in that order; junction bases with no gene match: 5. CDR3 nucleotides: TGTGCCATCAGGGACAGGTCGGGCTCCTACAATGAGCAGTTCTTC. Translating it yields CAIRDRSGSYNEQFF.

This sequence joins TRBV5-4 and TRBJ2-7; 11 bases match TRBD2. Germline V gene lookup returns CDR1 SGHNT and CDR2 YYREEE (reference sequence). V shed 3 bases and J 2 bases; nucleotides not matched to a gene: 4. The CDR3 spans 15 residues. CDR3 loop: CASSSLAGGAYEQYF. CDR3 sequence (DNA): TGTGCCAGCAGCTCCTTAGCGGGGGGGGCCTACGAGCAGTACTTC.

The genes are TRBV2 and TRBJ1-1, with D hard to call. Germline-derived CDR1 and CDR2 are SNHLY and FYNNEI. The CDR3 runs 13 residues. V was trimmed by 2 bases and J by 7 bases, leaving 11 bases between them. The CDR3 region is CASSEIPDFEAFF. The CDR3 nucleotides read TGTGCCAGCAGTGAAATTCCGGACTTTGAAGCTTTCTTT.

The sample holds a few counts of this clonotype. The gene calls are TRBV6-2 or TRBV6-3 and TRBJ2-1; D is ambiguous. The germline CDR1 and CDR2 sequences are MNHEY and SVGEGT. This CDR3 is built from 13 residues. Trimming took off 8 bases at V and 10 bases at J, with 18 bases between the two ends. The CDR3 nucleotides are TGTGCCAGCCAACAGACCGCTAGAGGAGAGCAGTTCTTC. This codes for CASQQTARGEQFF.

V and J are TRBV28 and TRBJ1-5; no reliable D call. In germline, CDR1 is MDHEN, CDR2 SYDVKM. The CDR3 runs to 15 residues. V dropped 5 bases and J dropped 4 bases, with 15 bases sitting between them. The CDR3 sequence is CASSPPKGPNQPQHF. CDR3 in DNA: TGTGCCAGCAGTCCTCCGAAGGGCCCGAATCAGCCCCAGCATTTT.

This clonotype was seen more than once but under ten times. V and J are TRBV6-5 and TRBJ1-1; no reliable D call. This CDR3 spans 16 amino acids. Trimming took 2 bases from V and 4 from J, leaving 17 bases between them. Germline CDR1 is MNHEY and CDR2 is SVGAGI. The CDR3 is CASSYHPRGVATEAFF. The DNA for the CDR3 is TGTGCCAGCAGTTACCACCCGCGGGGAGTGGCCACTGAAGCTTTCTTT.

V gene TRBV11-2 combines with J gene TRBJ2-5; 8 positions agree with TRBD2. Germline assignment: CDR1 SGHAT and CDR2 FQNNGV. The CDR3 runs to 17 residues. Trimming cost V 2 bases and J 1 base; bases outside gene matches: 9. As DNA, the CDR3 is TGTGCCAGCAGCTTATTGGGGAGCGGGAGACCCCAAGAGACCCAGTACTTC. Residues: CASSLLGSGRPQETQYF.

This clonotype was seen more than once but under ten times. This chain connects TRBV5-4 to TRBJ1-2, with 7 bases identical to TRBD1. Looked up from germline, CDR1 is SGHNT and CDR2 is YYREEE (reference sequence). The CDR3 covers 14 residues. J was trimmed by 8 bases and V by 0 bases; bases with no gene match: 7. The CDR3 DNA reads as TGTGCCAGCAGCTTGGGCCAGGGGGAGGGAGGCTACACCTTC. This encodes CASSLGQGEGGYTF.

The chain joins TRBV5-5 to TRBJ2-7; a possible D gene is TRBD1 (8 bases). The CDR3 covers 15 residues. V shed 3 bases and J shed 7 bases, with 20 bases lying between them. Germline-derived CDR1 and CDR2 are SGHKS and YYEKEE (reference sequence). This CDR3 reads CASSWEGQDHAEQYF. CDR3 sequence (DNA): TGTGCCAGCAGCTGGGAGGGACAGGATCACGCGGAGCAGTACTTC.

The rearrangement links TRBV5-1 to TRBJ1-4; weak D call: TRBD1 (5 bases). The V gene's germline CDR1 is SGHRS and CDR2 YFSETQ. The CDR3 sequence is 15 residues long. Between the trimmed V and J ends, which lost 4 bases and 5 bases, there was a span of 15 bases. The CDR3 is CASSPGVVVNEKLFF. The CDR3 coding sequence is TGCGCCAGCAGCCCGGGGGTCGTGGTGAATGAAAAACTGTTTTTT.

The chain's CDR3 is CASSERLANNEQFF. DNA for the CDR3: TGTGCCAGCAGCGAGAGGCTAGCAAACAATGAGCAGTTCTTC. V and J are TRBV3-1 and TRBJ2-1, with a weak D call TRBD2 (5 bases). The CDR3 consists of 14 residues. Trimming removed 5 bases from V and 5 bases from J, with 13 bases in between. Germline values: CDR1 LGHDT, CDR2 YNNKEL (reference sequence).

V usage is TRBV24-1 and J usage is TRBJ2-2; D might be TRBD1 (5 bases). The CDR3 has 18 amino acids. The V end lost 0 bases, the J end lost 1 base, and 14 bases lay between the germline ends. Germline V CDR1 and CDR2: KGHDR, SFDVKD. CDR3 nucleotide sequence: TGTGCCACCAGTGATTTGCCCAGGACATGGAAGAACACCGGGGAGCTGTTTTTT. The encoded protein is CATSDLPRTWKNTGELFF.

The chain is built from TRBV7-9 and TRBJ1-2; 9 nucleotides match TRBD1. Germline lookup yields CDR1 SEHNR and CDR2 FQNEAQ (reference sequence). Germline trimming cut 7 bases from V and 4 bases from J; bases unmatched to any gene: 13. This CDR3 contains 16 residues. CDR3 protein: CASNPVVTGGGYGYTF. CDR3 nucleotides: TGTGCCAGCAACCCCGTTGTGACAGGGGGTGGCTATGGCTACACCTTC. The full variable domain, its missing parts supplied by reference TRBV7-9 and TRBJ1-2, is DTGVSQNPRHKITKRGQNVTFRCDPISEHNRLYWYRQTLGQGPEFLTYFQNEAQLEKSRLLSDRFSAERPKGSFSTLEIQRTEQGDSAMYLCASNPVVTGGGYGYTFGSGTRLTVV.

This clonotype is categorized as large (0.1 to 1%). The chain recombines TRBV4-1 with TRBJ2-3; D is unresolved. The V end was cut by 1 base, the J end by 2 bases, with 7 bases between. Germline V CDR1 and CDR2: MGHRA, YSYEKL. CDR3 size: 14 residues. CDR3 sequence reads: CASSQVQDTDTQYF. CDR3 bases: TGCGCCAGCAGCCAAGTGCAGGACACAGATACGCAGTATTTT.

The chain uses TRBV10-3 and TRBJ2-7; D remains unclear. The V gene lost 8 bases and the J gene lost 0 bases, with 11 bases spanning the gap. CDR3 length: 13 residues. Per the germline V gene, CDR1 is ENHRY and CDR2 is SYGVKD. The CDR3 bases are TGTGCCATCGCGGTAGGCTCCTCCTACGAGCAGTACTTC. This encodes CAIAVGSSYEQYF.